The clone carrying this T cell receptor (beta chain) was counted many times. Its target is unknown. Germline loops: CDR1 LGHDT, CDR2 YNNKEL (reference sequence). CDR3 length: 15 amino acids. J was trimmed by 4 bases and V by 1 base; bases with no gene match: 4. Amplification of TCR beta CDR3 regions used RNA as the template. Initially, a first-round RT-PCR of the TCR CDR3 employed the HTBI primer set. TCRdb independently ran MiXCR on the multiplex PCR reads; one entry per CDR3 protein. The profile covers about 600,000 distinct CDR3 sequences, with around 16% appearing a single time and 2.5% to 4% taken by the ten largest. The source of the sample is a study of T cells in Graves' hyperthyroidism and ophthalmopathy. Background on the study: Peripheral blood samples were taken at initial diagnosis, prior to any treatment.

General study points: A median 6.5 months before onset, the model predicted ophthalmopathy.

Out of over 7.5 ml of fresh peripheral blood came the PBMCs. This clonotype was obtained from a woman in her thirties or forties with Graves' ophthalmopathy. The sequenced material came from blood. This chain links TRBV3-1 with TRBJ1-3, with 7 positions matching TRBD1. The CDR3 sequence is CASSQVTGVGNTIYF. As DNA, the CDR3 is TGTGCCAGCAGCCAAGTCACAGGGGTCGGAAACACCATATATTTT.